This T cell receptor beta chain was recovered during a study of T cell changes during pregnancy in multiple sclerosis. V lost 7 bases to trimming and J lost 2 bases; unmatched junction nucleotides: 7. The CDR3 has 15 amino acids. Germline CDR1 and CDR2: MNHNS and SASEGT. TCRdb's copy holds only in-frame clones and misses some; the assay was immunoSEQ multiplex PCR. The sample consists of 29,000 or so clones, 80% to 90% of them appearing once. This TCR came from a female donor with multiple sclerosis, enrolled in a pregnancy study. The specimen was CD8+ T cells from peripheral blood mononuclear cells, collected in the second trimester of pregnancy. The genes are TRBV6-1 and TRBJ2-3; 9 positions agree with TRBD2. In DNA form, the CDR3 reads TGTGCCAGCATCATGCTAGCGGGAAACACAGATACGCAGTATTTT. Its translation: CASIMLAGNTDTQYF.